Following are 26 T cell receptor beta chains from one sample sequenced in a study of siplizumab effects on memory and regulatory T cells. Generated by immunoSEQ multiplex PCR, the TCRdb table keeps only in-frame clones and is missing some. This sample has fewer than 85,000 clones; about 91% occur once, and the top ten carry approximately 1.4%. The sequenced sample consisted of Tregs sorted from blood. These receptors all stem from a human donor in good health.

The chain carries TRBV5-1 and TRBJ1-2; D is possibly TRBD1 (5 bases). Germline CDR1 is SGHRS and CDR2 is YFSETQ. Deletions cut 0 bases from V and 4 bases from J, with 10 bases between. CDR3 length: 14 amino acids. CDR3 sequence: CASSLEGIAYGYTF. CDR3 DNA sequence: TGCGCCAGCAGCTTGGAGGGGATCGCCTATGGCTACACCTTC.

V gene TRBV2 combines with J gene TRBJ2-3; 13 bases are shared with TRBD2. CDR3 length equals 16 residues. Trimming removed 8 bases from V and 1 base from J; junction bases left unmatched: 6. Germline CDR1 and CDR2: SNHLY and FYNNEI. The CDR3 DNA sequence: TGTGCCAGCCGGACTAGCGGGGGACTACGCACAGATACGCAGTATTTT. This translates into CASRTSGGLRTDTQYF.

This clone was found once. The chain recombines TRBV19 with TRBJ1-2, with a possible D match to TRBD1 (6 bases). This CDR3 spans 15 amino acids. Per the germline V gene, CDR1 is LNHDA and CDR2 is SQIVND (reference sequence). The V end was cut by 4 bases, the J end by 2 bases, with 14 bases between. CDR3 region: CASSTSTGLNYGYTF. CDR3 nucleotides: TGTGCCAGTAGTACTTCGACAGGTCTAAACTATGGCTACACCTTC.

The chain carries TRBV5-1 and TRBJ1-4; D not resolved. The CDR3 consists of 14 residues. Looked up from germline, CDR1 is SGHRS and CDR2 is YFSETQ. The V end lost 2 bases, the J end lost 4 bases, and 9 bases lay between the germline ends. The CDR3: CASSFGQFNEKLFF. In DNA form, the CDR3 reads TGCGCCAGCAGCTTCGGGCAGTTTAATGAAAAACTGTTTTTT.

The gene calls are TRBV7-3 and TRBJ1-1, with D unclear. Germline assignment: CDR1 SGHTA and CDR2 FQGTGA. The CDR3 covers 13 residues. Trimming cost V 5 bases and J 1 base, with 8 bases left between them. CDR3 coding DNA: TGTGCCAGCAGCCCTGGACCGAACACTGAAGCTTTCTTT. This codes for CASSPGPNTEAFF.

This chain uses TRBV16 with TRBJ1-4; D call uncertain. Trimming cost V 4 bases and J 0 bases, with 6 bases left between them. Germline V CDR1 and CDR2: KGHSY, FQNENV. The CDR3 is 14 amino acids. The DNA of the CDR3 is TGTGCCAGCAGCCCCGGTGCAACTAATGAAAAACTGTTTTTT. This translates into CASSPGATNEKLFF. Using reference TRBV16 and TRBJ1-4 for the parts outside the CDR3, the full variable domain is GEEVAQTPKHLVRGEGQKAKLYCAPIKGHSYVFWYQQVLKNEFKFLISFQNENVFDETGMPKERFSAKCLPNSPCSLEIQATKLEDSAVYFCASSPGATNEKLFFGSGTQLSVL.

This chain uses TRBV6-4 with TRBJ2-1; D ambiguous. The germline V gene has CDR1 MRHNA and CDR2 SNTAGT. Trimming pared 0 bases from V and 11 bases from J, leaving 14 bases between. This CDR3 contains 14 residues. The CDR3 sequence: CASSDSSAGTQQFF. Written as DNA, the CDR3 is TGTGCCAGCAGTGACTCGAGCGCTGGAACCCAGCAGTTCTTC.

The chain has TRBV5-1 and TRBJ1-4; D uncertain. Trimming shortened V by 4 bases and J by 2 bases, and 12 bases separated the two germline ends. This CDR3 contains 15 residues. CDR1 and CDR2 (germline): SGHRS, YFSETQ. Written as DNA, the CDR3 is TGCGCCAGCAGCCTCCAAGGACCCACTAATGAAAAACTGTTTTTT. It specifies CASSLQGPTNEKLFF.

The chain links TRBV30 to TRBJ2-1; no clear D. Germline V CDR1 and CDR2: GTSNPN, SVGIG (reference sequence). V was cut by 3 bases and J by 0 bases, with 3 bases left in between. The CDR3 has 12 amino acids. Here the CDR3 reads CAWSGSYNEQFF. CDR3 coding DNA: TGTGCCTGGAGCGGCTCCTACAATGAGCAGTTCTTC.

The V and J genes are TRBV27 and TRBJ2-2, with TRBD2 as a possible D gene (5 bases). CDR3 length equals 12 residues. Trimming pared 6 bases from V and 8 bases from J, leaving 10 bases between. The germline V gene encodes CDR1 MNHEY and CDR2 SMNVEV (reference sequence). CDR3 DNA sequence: TGTGCCAGCAGGGAGGTACCTGGGGAGCTGTTTTTT. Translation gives CASREVPGELFF.

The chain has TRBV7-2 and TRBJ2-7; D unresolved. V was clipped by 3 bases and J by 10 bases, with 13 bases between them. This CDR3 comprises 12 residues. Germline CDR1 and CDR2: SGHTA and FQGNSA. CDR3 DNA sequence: TGTGCCAGCAGCTTCGGTCCAGCCTTCCAGTACTTC. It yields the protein CASSFGPAFQYF. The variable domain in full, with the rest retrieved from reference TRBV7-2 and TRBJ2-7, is GAGVSQSPSNKVTEKGKDVELRCDPISGHTALYWYRQSLGQGLEFLIYFQGNSAPDKSGLPSDRFSAERTGGSVSTLTIQRTQQEDSAVYLCASSFGPAFQYFGPGTRLTVT.

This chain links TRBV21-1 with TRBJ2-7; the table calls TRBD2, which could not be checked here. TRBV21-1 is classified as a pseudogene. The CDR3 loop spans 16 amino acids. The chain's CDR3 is CASSKDPQRGAYEQYF. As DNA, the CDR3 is TGTGCCAGCAGCAAAGATCCACAGCGGGGGGCCTACGAGCAGTACTTC.

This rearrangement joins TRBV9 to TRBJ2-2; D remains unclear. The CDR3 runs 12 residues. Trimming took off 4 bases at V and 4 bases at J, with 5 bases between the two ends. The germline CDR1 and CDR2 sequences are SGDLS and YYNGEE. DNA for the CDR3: TGTGCCAGCAGCTCCCCCACCGGGGAGCTGTTTTTT. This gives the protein CASSSPTGELFF.

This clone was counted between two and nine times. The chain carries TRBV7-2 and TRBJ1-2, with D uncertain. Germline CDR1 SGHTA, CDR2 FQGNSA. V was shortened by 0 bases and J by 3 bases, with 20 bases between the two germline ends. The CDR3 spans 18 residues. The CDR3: CASSLAFIGSSRDYGYTF. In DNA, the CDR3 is TGTGCCAGCAGCTTAGCCTTCATTGGGTCCTCTCGGGACTATGGCTACACCTTC.

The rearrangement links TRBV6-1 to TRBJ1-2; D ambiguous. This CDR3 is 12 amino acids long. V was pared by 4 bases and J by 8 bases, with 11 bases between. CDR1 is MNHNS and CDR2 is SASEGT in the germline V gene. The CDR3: CASSGLVGGYTF. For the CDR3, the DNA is TGTGCCAGCAGTGGATTGGTTGGGGGCTACACCTTC.

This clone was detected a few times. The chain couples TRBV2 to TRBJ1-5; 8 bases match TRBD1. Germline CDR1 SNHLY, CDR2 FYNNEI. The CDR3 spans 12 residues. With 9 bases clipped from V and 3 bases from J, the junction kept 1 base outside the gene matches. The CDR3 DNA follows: TGTGCCAGGGGACAGGACAATCAGCCCCAGCATTTT. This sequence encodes CARGQDNQPQHF.

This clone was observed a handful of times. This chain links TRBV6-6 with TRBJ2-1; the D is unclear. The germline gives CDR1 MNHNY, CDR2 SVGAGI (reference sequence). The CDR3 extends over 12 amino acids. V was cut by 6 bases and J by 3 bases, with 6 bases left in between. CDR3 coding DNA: TGTGCCAGCAGGCAGGACTACAATGAGCAGTTCTTC. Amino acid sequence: CASRQDYNEQFF.

The CDR3 region is CASRTTGGSYEQYF. In DNA, the CDR3 is TGTGCCAGCAGAACAACAGGCGGGAGCTACGAGCAGTACTTC. The chain recombines TRBV7-2 with TRBJ2-5, with 7 bases matching TRBD2. TRBJ2-7 matches the DNA end more closely, so the J call is doubtful. The CDR3 contains 14 residues. CDR1 SGHTA and CDR2 FQGNSA come from the germline V gene.

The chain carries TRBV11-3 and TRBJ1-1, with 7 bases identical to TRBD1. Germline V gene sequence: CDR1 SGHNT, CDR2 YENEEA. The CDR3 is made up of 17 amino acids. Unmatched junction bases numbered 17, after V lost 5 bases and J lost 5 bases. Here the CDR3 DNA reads TGTGCCAGCAGCGCATCAATTCGGGACAGAGGGGGGACTGAAGCTTTCTTT. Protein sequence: CASSASIRDRGGTEAFF. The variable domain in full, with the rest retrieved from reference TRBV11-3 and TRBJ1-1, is EAGVVQSPRYKIIEKKQPVAFWCNPISGHNTLYWYLQNLGQGPELLIRYENEEAVDDSQLPKDRFSAERLKGVDSTLKIQPAELGDSAVYLCASSASIRDRGGTEAFFGQGTRLTVV.

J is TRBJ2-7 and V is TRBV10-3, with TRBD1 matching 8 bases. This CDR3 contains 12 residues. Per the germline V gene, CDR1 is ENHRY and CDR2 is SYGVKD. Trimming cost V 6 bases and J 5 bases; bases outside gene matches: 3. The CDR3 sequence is CAISPTGDEQYF. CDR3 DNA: TGTGCCATCAGCCCGACAGGGGACGAGCAGTACTTC.

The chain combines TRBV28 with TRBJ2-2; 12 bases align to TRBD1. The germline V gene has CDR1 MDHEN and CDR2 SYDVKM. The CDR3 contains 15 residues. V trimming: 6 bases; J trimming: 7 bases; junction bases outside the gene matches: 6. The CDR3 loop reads CASSPGQGAVGELFF. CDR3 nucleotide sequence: TGTGCCAGCAGCCCGGGACAGGGGGCAGTCGGGGAGCTGTTTTTT.

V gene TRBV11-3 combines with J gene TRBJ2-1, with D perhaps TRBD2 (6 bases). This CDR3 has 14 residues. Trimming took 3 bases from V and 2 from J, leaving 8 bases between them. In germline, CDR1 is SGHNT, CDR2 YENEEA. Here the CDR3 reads CASSFGGAYNEQFF. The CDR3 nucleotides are TGTGCCAGCAGCTTTGGCGGGGCCTACAATGAGCAGTTCTTC.

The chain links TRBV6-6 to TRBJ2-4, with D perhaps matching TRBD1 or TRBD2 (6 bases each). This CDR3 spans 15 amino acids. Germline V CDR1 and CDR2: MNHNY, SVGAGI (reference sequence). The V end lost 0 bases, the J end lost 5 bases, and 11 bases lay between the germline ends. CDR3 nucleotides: TGTGCCAGCAGTTACTCGGGGGGCAAGCAAAACATTCAGTACTTC. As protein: CASSYSGGKQNIQYF.

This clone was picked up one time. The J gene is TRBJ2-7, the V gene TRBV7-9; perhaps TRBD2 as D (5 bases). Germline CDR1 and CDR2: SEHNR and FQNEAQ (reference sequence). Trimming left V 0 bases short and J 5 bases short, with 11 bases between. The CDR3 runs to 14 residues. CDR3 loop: CASSLAGDGDEQYF. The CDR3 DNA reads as TGTGCCAGCAGCTTAGCGGGCGACGGGGACGAGCAGTACTTC.

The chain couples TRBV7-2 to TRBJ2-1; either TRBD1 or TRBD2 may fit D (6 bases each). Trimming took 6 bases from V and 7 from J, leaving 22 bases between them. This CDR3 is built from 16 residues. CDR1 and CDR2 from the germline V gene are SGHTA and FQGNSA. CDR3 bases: TGTGCCAGCAGAGAAATGAGGGGGGCCCGGGGGAATGAGCAGTTCTTC. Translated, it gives CASREMRGARGNEQFF.

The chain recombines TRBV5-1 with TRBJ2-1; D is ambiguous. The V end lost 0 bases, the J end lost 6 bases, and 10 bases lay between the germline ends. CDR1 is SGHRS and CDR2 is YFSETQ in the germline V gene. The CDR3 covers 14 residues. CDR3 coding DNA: TGCGCCAGCAGCTTGGACTTCACCGGCAATGAGCAGTTCTTC. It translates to CASSLDFTGNEQFF.